Below are 18 T cell receptor beta chains sequenced from a single sample in a study of T cell responses to AZD1222 COVID-19 vaccine. Sequenced by immunoSEQ multiplex PCR; TCRdb stores in-frame clones only, minus some. The table shows about 110,000 clones, with almost 90% occurring only once. The starting material was peripheral blood, obtained on day 0 of AZD1222 vaccination. These receptors all come from an adult in good health.

J is TRBJ2-7 and V is TRBV5-6; TRBD1 matches 11 bases. Germline CDR1 reads SGHDT; CDR2 reads YYEEEE. This CDR3 has 16 residues. Unmatched junction bases numbered 11, after V lost 3 bases and J lost 6 bases. The DNA of the CDR3 is TGTGCCAGCAGCTCGGAGGGGACAGGGGGTTCCCGCGAGCAGTACTTC. It encodes CASSSEGTGGSREQYF.

This chain uses TRBV13 with TRBJ1-5, with 8 nucleotides matching TRBD1. Per the germline V gene, CDR1 is PRHDT and CDR2 is FYEKMQ (reference sequence). The ends lost 5 bases at V and 3 bases at J; junction bases unmatched: 9. The CDR3 covers 16 residues. The CDR3 loop reads CASSKGQGSFNQPQHF. The CDR3 coding sequence is TGTGCCAGCAGCAAAGGACAGGGAAGCTTCAATCAGCCCCAGCATTTT.

The chain joins TRBV6-4 to TRBJ2-1; 7 bases are a match to TRBD2. The CDR3 loop spans 15 amino acids. The germline gives CDR1 MRHNA, CDR2 SNTAGT. Trimming removed 3 bases from V and 9 bases from J; junction bases left unmatched: 11. The CDR3 DNA reads as TGTGCCAGCAGTGAACAGCTAGCGGAGTGGGGTGAGCAGTTCTTC. This codes for CASSEQLAEWGEQFF.

This chain joins TRBV3-1 (or the pseudogene TRBV3-2) and TRBJ2-5; the D gene is possibly TRBD1 (5 bases). The CDR3 is 15 residues long. Germline V CDR1 and CDR2: LGHDT, YNNKEL (reference sequence). V was clipped by 0 bases and J by 6 bases, with 14 bases between them. DNA of the CDR3: TGTGCCAGCAGCCAAGACAGCACCCCAGGGCAGACCCAGTACTTC. Amino acids: CASSQDSTPGQTQYF.

This clone was counted a few times. V and J are TRBV7-2 and TRBJ2-5; D unresolved. With 2 bases removed from V and 5 bases from J, the gap between germline ends came to 6 bases. Germline V gives CDR1 SGHTA, CDR2 FQGNSA. This CDR3 is built from 12 residues. The CDR3 nucleotides read TGTGCCAGCAGCTTACGGTTTGAGACCCAGTACTTC. As protein: CASSLRFETQYF.

This clone came up once. This rearrangement joins TRBV28 to TRBJ2-7, with D uncertain. V was pared by 7 bases and J by 6 bases, with 10 bases between. Germline assignment: CDR1 MDHEN and CDR2 SYDVKM. This CDR3 comprises 11 residues. The CDR3 region has the DNA TGTGCCAGCACCTCCTTAGCCGAGCAGTACTTC. This gives the protein CASTSLAEQYF. Using reference TRBV28 and TRBJ2-7 for the parts outside the CDR3, the full variable domain is DVKVTQSSRYLVKRTGEKVFLECVQDMDHENMFWYRQDPGLGLRLIYFSYDVKMKEKGDIPEGYSVSREKKERFSLILESASTNQTSMYLCASTSLAEQYFGPGTRLTVT.

This sequence joins TRBV9 and TRBJ2-1; TRBD1 might be the D (6 bases). V shed 3 bases and J shed 3 bases, with 19 bases lying between them. In germline, CDR1 is SGDLS, CDR2 YYNGEE. CDR3 length: 17 residues. The CDR3 region is CASSAQTGRNYYNEQFF. Written as DNA, the CDR3 is TGTGCCAGCAGCGCCCAGACAGGACGGAACTACTACAATGAGCAGTTCTTC.

The chain joins TRBV19 to TRBJ1-6; 9 bases line up with TRBD1. Trimming at V came to 6 bases and at J to 10 bases, leaving 10 bases not matched to a gene. The CDR3 length is 15 residues. Germline CDR1 LNHDA, CDR2 SQIVND (reference sequence). In DNA, the CDR3 is TGTGCCAGTAGCCGGACAGGGGCATGGGGGTCACCCCTCCACTTT. Residues: CASSRTGAWGSPLHF.

The J gene is TRBJ2-7, the V gene TRBV5-1; 10 nucleotides line up with TRBD1. Trimming took 4 bases from V and 1 from J; bases not matched to a gene: 5. This CDR3 is 15 amino acids long. CDR1 and CDR2 (germline): SGHRS, YFSETQ. CDR3 in amino acids: CASSVGTGVSYEQYF. CDR3 DNA sequence: TGCGCCAGCAGCGTCGGGACAGGGGTGTCCTACGAGCAGTACTTC. The whole variable domain, filled in from reference TRBV5-1 and TRBJ2-7, reads KAGVTQTPRYLIKTRGQQVTLSCSPISGHRSVSWYQQTPGQGLQFLFEYFSETQRNKGNFPGRFSGRQFSNSRSEMNVSTLELGDSALYLCASSVGTGVSYEQYFGPGTRLTVT.

The chain uses TRBV9 and TRBJ2-7; D may correspond to TRBD1 or TRBD2 (5 bases each). Deletions cut 3 bases from V and 4 bases from J, with 8 bases between. This CDR3 comprises 12 residues. Per germline, CDR1 SGDLS and CDR2 YYNGEE. The CDR3 DNA is TGTGCCAGCAGCGCGGGACCTTACGAGCAGTACTTC. The encoded protein is CASSAGPYEQYF.

This clone has just a few counts. This rearrangement joins TRBV7-2 to TRBJ2-7; 9 bases align to TRBD2. Germline V gives CDR1 SGHTA, CDR2 FQGNSA. The CDR3 has 14 residues. Trimming took 3 bases from V and 3 from J; bases not matched to a gene: 3. This CDR3 is CASSLLAGNYEQYF. The CDR3 DNA reads as TGTGCCAGCAGCTTGCTAGCGGGAAACTACGAGCAGTACTTC. Drawing the rest from reference TRBV7-2 and TRBJ2-7, the complete variable domain is GAGVSQSPSNKVTEKGKDVELRCDPISGHTALYWYRQSLGQGLEFLIYFQGNSAPDKSGLPSDRFSAERTGGSVSTLTIQRTQQEDSAVYLCASSLLAGNYEQYFGPGTRLTVT.

The chain has TRBV5-1 and TRBJ2-5, with D possibly matching TRBD2 (5 bases). Germline CDR1 is SGHRS and CDR2 is YFSETQ. CDR3 length: 14 residues. V dropped 1 base and J dropped 5 bases, with 12 bases sitting between them. Here the CDR3 reads CASSLSPQRETQYF. CDR3 in DNA: TGCGCCAGCAGCTTGTCACCCCAGCGGGAGACCCAGTACTTC.

This chain uses TRBV14 with TRBJ2-3, with D maybe TRBD2 (6 bases). The CDR3 covers 12 residues. V lost 0 bases and J lost 15, with 13 bases in between. Germline V gene lookup returns CDR1 SGHDN and CDR2 FVKESK. Here the CDR3 DNA reads TGTGCCAGCAGCCAAGAAGGGAGGAACCAATATTTT. Amino acid sequence: CASSQEGRNQYF.

Comments on this clone: An end of the junction does not agree with germline; a read error may underlie this. The gene calls are TRBV10-2 and TRBJ1-1; D possibly corresponds to TRBD1 (5 bases). CDR1 and CDR2 (germline): WSHSY, SAAADI. This CDR3 contains 13 residues. CDR3 amino acids: CASSRDAKTEAFF. The CDR3 DNA is TGCGCCAGCAGCCGGGACGCCAAAACTGAGGCTTTCTTT.

The chain recombines TRBV10-2 with TRBJ2-3; 11 nucleotides match TRBD2. This CDR3 comprises 13 residues. Trimming removed 6 bases from V and 5 bases from J; junction bases left unmatched: 1. CDR1 WSHSY and CDR2 SAAADI come from the germline V gene. CDR3 sequence (DNA): TGCGCCAGCAGACTAGCGGGAGAAGATACGCAGTATTTT. This gives the protein CASRLAGEDTQYF.

This clone was counted a single time. V is TRBV5-1 and J is TRBJ1-3; perhaps TRBD1 as D (6 bases). Germline V gene lookup returns CDR1 SGHRS and CDR2 YFSETQ. Trimming removed 1 base at V and 3 bases at J, with 8 bases between. This CDR3 region has 14 residues. This CDR3 is CASSLTGYGNTIYF. The CDR3 DNA is TGCGCCAGCAGCTTGACAGGGTATGGAAACACCATATATTTT.

The rearrangement uses TRBV18 and TRBJ1-2; 8 bases are a match to TRBD1. The CDR3 spans 18 residues. CDR1 is KGHSH, CDR2 LQKENI, per germline. V dropped 3 bases and J dropped 3; count of bases not matched to a gene: 15. Written as DNA, the CDR3 is TGTGCCAGCTCACCTATCTCCGGGACAGGTCCGAGGGACTATGGCTACACCTTC. Encoded protein: CASSPISGTGPRDYGYTF. Filled out from reference TRBV18 and TRBJ1-2, the complete variable domain reads NAGVMQNPRHLVRRRGQEARLRCSPMKGHSHVYWYRQLPEEGLKFMVYLQKENIIDESGMPKERFSAEFPKEGPSILRIQQVVRGDSAAYFCASSPISGTGPRDYGYTFGSGTRLTVV.

This chain uses TRBV12-3 or TRBV12-4 with TRBJ2-5; D unclear. This CDR3 is 13 amino acids long. With 3 bases removed from V and 3 bases from J, the gap between germline ends came to 8 bases. This CDR3 reads CASSFFGEETQYF. The CDR3 region has the DNA TGTGCCAGCAGTTTTTTTGGGGAAGAGACCCAGTACTTC.